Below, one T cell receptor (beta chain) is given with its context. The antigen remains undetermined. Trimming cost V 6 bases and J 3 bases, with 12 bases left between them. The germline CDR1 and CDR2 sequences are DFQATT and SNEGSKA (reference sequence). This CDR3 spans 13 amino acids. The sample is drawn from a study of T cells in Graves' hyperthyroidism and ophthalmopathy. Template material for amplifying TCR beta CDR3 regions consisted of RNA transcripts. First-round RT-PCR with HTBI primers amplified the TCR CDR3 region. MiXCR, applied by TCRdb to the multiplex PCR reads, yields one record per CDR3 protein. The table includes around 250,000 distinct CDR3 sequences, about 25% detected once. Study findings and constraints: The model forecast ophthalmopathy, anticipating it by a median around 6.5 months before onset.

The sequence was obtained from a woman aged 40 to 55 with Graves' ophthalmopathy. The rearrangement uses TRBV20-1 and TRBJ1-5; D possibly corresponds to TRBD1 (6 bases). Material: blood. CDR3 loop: CSARTDLNQPQHF. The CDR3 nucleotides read TGCAGTGCCCGGACAGACCTCAATCAGCCCCAGCATTTT.